This is a list of T cell receptor beta chains from one sample in a study of identical twins. A single record per CDR3 protein comes from TCRdb applying MiXCR to the 5' RACE reads. The sample yields roughly 540,000 distinct CDR3 sequences, under 25% seen once. The sample was also linked to a second study, of T cells expressing NK-cell markers.

Sequencing was carried out using CD4+ T cells sorted from blood. The receptors stem from a woman aged 18-30 years in good health. CDR3s include the opening cysteine and the closing phenylalanine or tryptophan. Fields, in order: V gene, clone size, J gene, D gene, CDR3 DNA, CDR3 protein. D genes are given only for firm matches. Rows may omit the clone size; those that give it use once, few, many or a size class.

TRBV5-1	few	TRBJ2-3	TRBD2	TGCGCCAGCAGGGCGTCTAGCGGATCTAGCACAGATACGCAGTATTTT	CASRASSGSSTDTQYF
TRBV12-5	.	TRBJ1-1	.	TGTGCTAGTGGTTTCCCGGGGGGTCTAGCTTTCTTT	CASGFPGGLAFF
TRBV20-1	few	TRBJ2-7	TRBD1	TGCAGTGCCCCCCGAAGAGACAGGGGGGATGAGCAGTACTTC	CSAPRRDRGDEQYF
TRBV20-1	few	TRBJ1-5	.	TGCAGTGCTCAACATGGGGGGCCCAATCAGCCCCAGCATTTT	CSAQHGGPNQPQHF
TRBV27	.	TRBJ2-7	TRBD2	TGTGCCAGCAGTTTCTCGCCATGGAGCGGGAAAGCATCCTACGAGCAGTACTTC	CASSFSPWSGKASYEQYF
TRBV27	few	TRBJ2-7	TRBD1	TGTGCCAGCAGCCAGGACAGGGAGGTCTCCTACGAGCAGTACTTC	CASSQDREVSYEQYF
TRBV10-2	.	TRBJ2-1	.	TGCGCCAGCAGTGACACCGGATCCAATGAGCAGTTCTTC	CASSDTGSNEQFF
TRBV11-2	few	TRBJ2-3	.	TGTGCCAGCAGCTCGTGGGTGGGGGCGCAGTATTTT	CASSSWVGAQYF
TRBV10-3	.	TRBJ2-3	.	TGTGCCATCAAAGTAGCGAGTAGCACAGATACGCAGTATTTT	CAIKVASSTDTQYF
TRBV29-1	.	TRBJ2-3	TRBD2	TGCAGCGTTAGTAGCGGGATAGTCACAGATACGCAGTATTTT	CSVSSGIVTDTQYF
TRBV15	many	TRBJ2-2	.	TGTGCCACCAGCAGAGATCTCGCGACCACCGGGGAGCTGTTTTTT	CATSRDLATTGELFF
TRBV20-1	few	TRBJ2-7	.	TGCAGTGTCCAGCTTGGGGCCTACGAGCAGTACTTC	CSVQLGAYEQYF
TRBV12-3/TRBV12-4	few	TRBJ2-2	.	TGTGCCAGCAGCGAGGGACTCTACGCGGCCGGGGAGCTGTTTTTT	CASSEGLYAAGELFF
TRBV10-3	.	TRBJ2-1	.	TGTGCCATCAGCTGGGGGGTTGAGCAGTTCTTC	CAISWGVEQFF
TRBV29-1	.	TRBJ2-7	TRBD2	TGCAGCGTTGAGGCCCTGGGAGGGACCTACGAGCAGTACTTC	CSVEALGGTYEQYF
TRBV20-1	few	TRBJ2-7	TRBD1	TGCAGTGCTTCGGCCGGGACAGTTCCCTACGAGCAGTACTTC	CSASAGTVPYEQYF
TRBV20-1	few	TRBJ1-2	.	TGCAGTGCTAGAGCGTATACTAACTATGGCTACACCTTC	CSARAYTNYGYTF
TRBV27	many	TRBJ2-7	.	TGTGCCAGCAGTTTATTCGGCAATTCCTACGAGCAGTACTTC	CASSLFGNSYEQYF
TRBV7-9	.	TRBJ2-1	TRBD2	TGTGCCAGCGGAGATACCGGGACTAGCGGCTACAATGAGCAGTTCTTC	CASGDTGTSGYNEQFF
TRBV14	few	TRBJ1-4	.	TGTGCCAGCAGCCAAGATTGGCCGGGAAAACTGTTTTTT	CASSQDWPGKLFF